The clone carrying this T cell receptor (beta chain) appeared a single time. The data were taken from a study of T cell changes during pregnancy in multiple sclerosis. The CDR3 is 16 amino acids. The germline V gene has CDR1 MNHEY and CDR2 SMNVEV (reference sequence). The V and J ends lost 6 bases and 4 bases, in that order; junction bases with no gene match: 7. The protocol was immunoSEQ multiplex PCR, while the TCRdb copy is restricted to in-frame clones and leaves out a portion. The sample includes approximately 64,000 clones, about 90% of them seen just once. The sample consisted of peripheral blood, taken in the first trimester of pregnancy. The clonotype originates from a female donor with multiple sclerosis, enrolled in a pregnancy study. J is TRBJ2-3 and V is TRBV27, with 13 bases lining up with TRBD2. Here the CDR3 reads CASSPLLAGGPDTQYF. Here the CDR3 DNA reads TGTGCCAGCAGCCCACTACTAGCGGGAGGGCCAGATACGCAGTATTTT.